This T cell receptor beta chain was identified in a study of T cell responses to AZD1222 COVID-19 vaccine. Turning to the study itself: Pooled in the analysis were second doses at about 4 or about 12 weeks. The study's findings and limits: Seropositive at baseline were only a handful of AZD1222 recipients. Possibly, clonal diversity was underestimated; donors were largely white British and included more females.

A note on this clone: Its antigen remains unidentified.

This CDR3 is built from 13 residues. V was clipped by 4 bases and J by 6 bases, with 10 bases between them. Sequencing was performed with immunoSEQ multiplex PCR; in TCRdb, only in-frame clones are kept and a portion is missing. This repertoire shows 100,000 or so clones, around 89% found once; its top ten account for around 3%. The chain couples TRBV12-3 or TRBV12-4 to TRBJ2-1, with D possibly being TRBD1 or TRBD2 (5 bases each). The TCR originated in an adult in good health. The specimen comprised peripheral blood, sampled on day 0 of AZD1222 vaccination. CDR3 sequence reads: CASSWGRRNEQFF. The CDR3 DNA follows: TGTGCCAGCAGTTGGGGACGCCGCAATGAGCAGTTCTTC.